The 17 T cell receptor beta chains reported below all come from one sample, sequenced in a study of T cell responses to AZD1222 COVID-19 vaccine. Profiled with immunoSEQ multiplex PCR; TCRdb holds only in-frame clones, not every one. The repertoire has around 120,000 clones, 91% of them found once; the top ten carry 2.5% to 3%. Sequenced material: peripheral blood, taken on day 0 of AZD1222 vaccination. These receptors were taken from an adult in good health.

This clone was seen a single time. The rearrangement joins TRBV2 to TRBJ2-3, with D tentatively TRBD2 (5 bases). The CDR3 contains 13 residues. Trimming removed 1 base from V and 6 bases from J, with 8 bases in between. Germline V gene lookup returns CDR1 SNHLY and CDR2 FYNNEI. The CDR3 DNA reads TGTGCCAGCAGTGAAGACCCGGGGGATACGCAGTATTTT. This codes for CASSEDPGDTQYF.

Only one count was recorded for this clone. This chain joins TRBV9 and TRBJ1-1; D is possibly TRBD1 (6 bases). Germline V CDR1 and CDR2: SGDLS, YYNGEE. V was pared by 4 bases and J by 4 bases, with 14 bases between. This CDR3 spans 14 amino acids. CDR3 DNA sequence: TGTGCCAGCAGCTCAGGACAGTCTGGCACTGAAGCTTTCTTT. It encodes CASSSGQSGTEAFF.

CDR3 protein: CASSIGSLAGQETQYF. The CDR3 DNA reads as TGTGCCAGTAGTATAGGAAGCCTAGCGGGCCAAGAGACCCAGTACTTC. The chain joins TRBV19 to TRBJ2-5; 8 positions agree with TRBD2. The germline CDR1 and CDR2 sequences are LNHDA and SQIVND (reference sequence). V dropped 1 base and J dropped 1; count of bases not matched to a gene: 5. This CDR3 has 16 residues. The full variable domain, completed using reference TRBV19 and TRBJ2-5, is DGGITQSPKYLFRKEGQNVTLSCEQNLNHDAMYWYRQDPGQGLRLIYYSQIVNDFQKGDIAEGYSVSREKKESFPLTVTSAQKNPTAFYLCASSIGSLAGQETQYFGPGTRLLVL.

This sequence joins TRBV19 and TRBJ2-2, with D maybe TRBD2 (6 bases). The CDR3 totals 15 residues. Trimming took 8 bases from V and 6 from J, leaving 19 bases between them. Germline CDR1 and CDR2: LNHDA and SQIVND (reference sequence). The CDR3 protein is CASGGESIGAGELFF. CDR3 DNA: TGTGCCAGTGGCGGGGAATCTATTGGCGCCGGGGAGCTGTTTTTT.

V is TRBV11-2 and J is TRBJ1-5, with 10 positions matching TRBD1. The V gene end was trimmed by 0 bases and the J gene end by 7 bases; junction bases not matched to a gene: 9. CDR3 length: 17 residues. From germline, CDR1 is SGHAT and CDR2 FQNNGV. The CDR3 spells CASSLDKTGGPSQPQHF. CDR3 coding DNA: TGTGCCAGCAGCTTAGATAAGACAGGGGGCCCCAGCCAGCCCCAGCATTTT.

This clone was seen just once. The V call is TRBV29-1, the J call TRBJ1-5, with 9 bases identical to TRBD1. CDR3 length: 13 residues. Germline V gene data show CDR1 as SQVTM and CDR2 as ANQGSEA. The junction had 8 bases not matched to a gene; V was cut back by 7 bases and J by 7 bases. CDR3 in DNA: TGCAGCGCAAACACGGACAGGGGCCAGCCCCAGCATTTT. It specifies CSANTDRGQPQHF.

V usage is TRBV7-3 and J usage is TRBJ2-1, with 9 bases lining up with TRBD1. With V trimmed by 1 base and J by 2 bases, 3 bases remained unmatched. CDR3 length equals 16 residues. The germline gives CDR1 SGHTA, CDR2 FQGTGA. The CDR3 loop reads CASSLIGTGTYNEQFF. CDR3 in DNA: TGTGCCAGCAGCTTAATTGGGACAGGGACCTACAATGAGCAGTTCTTC.

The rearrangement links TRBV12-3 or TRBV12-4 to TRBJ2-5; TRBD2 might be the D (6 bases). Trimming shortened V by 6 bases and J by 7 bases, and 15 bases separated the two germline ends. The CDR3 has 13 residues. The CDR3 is CASSPSGQGTQYF. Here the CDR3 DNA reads TGTGCCAGCAGCCCCAGCGGGCAGGGGACCCAGTACTTC.

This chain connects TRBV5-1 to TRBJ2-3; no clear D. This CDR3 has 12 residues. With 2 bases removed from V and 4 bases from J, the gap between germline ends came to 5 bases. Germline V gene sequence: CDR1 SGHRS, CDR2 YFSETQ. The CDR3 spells CASSLTPDTQYF. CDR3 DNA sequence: TGCGCCAGCAGCTTAACTCCAGATACGCAGTATTTT.

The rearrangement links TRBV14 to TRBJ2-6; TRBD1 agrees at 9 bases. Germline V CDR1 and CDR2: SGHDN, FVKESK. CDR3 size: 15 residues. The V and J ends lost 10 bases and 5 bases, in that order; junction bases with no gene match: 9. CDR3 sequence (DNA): TGTGCCATCAGAGACAGGGGGGGACGGGCCAACGTCCTGACTTTC. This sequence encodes CAIRDRGGRANVLTF.

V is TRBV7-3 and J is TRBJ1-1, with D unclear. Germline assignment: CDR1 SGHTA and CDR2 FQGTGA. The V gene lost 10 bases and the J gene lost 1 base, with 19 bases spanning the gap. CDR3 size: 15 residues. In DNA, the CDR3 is TGTGCCACCCCAGCTTATGGCAGTCAGAACACTGAAGCTTTCTTT. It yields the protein CATPAYGSQNTEAFF.

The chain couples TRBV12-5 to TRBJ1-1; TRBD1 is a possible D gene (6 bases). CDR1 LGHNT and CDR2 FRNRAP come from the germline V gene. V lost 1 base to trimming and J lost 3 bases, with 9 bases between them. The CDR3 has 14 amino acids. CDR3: CASGLGTVDTEAFF. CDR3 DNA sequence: TGTGCTAGTGGTTTGGGGACAGTGGACACTGAAGCTTTCTTT.

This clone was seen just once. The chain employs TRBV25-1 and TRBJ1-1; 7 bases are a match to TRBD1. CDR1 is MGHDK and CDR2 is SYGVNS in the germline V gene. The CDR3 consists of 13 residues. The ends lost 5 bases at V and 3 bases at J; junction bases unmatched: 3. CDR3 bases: TGTGCCAGCAGTTACAGGGGTGACACTGAAGCTTTCTTT. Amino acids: CASSYRGDTEAFF.

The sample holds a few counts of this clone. DNA for the CDR3: TGTGCCAGCAGTCCACTTTCCCTTTCACCCCTCCACTTT. Amino acids: CASSPLSLSPLHF. This sequence joins TRBV27 and TRBJ1-6; D remains ambiguous. V was cut by 5 bases and J by 9 bases, with 11 bases left in between. This CDR3 is built from 13 residues. Per germline, CDR1 MNHEY and CDR2 SMNVEV (reference sequence).

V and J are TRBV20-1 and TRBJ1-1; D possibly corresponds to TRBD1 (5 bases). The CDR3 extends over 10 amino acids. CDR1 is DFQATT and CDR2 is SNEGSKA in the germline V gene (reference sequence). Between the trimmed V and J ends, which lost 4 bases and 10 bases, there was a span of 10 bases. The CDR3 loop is CSATKTAAFF. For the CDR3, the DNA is TGCAGTGCTACAAAGACAGCAGCTTTCTTT.

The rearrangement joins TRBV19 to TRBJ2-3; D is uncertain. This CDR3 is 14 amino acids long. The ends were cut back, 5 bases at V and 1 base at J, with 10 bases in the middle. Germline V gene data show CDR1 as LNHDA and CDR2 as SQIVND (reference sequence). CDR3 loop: CASSPRIGTDTQYF. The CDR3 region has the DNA TGTGCCAGTAGTCCTCGGATTGGCACAGATACGCAGTATTTT.

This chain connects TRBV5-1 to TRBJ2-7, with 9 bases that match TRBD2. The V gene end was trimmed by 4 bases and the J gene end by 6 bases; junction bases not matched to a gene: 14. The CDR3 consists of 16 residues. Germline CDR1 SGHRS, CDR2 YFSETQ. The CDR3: CASSPYLAGDGSEQYF. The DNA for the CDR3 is TGCGCCAGCAGCCCCTACTTAGCGGGAGACGGCAGCGAGCAGTACTTC.